This T cell receptor (beta chain) was sequenced in a study of PD-1 blockade in classical Hodgkin lymphoma. The study's findings and limits: There remain no defined causes for the repertoire differences, which possibly reflect disease activity or prior therapy.

TCRdb's copy holds only in-frame clones and misses some; the assay was immunoSEQ multiplex PCR. The sample consists of roughly 40,000 clones, 70% to 80% of them appearing once. CDR3 length: 17 residues. V lost 0 bases and J lost 0, with 13 bases in between. Germline loops: CDR1 SGHRS, CDR2 YFSETQ. All trial patients relapsed after autologous stem cell transplantation. For this clone: What it binds is not known.

The V and J genes are TRBV5-1 and TRBJ2-1; tentative D call: TRBD2 (6 bases). The sequencing here drew on peripheral blood mononuclear cells (PBMCs), taken at baseline. The TCR was taken from a human donor with classical Hodgkin lymphoma. As DNA, the CDR3 is TGCGCCAGCAGCTTGGGATTTGCGGGGAGCTCCTACAATGAGCAGTTCTTC. It codes for CASSLGFAGSSYNEQFF.